Following are 7 T cell receptor beta chains from one sample sequenced in a study of naive and memory T cell subsets. An oligonucleotide containing a UMI was ligated to the 3' end of TCR cDNA. Ligated cDNA underwent four rounds of PCR with nested alpha and beta constant region primers and SP2. MiXCR, applied by TCRdb to the 5' RACE reads, yields one record per CDR3 protein. The sample contains about 62,000 distinct CDR3 sequences, 8% of which appear only once. The receptor source for this set is a female donor in good health.

At least ten counts were recorded for this clonotype. The V gene is TRBV28, the J gene TRBJ2-3; D ambiguous. Trimming removed 6 bases from V and 2 bases from J, with 9 bases in between. The CDR3 runs 13 residues. The germline V gene has CDR1 MDHEN and CDR2 SYDVKM. The CDR3 loop is CASRDGTTDTQYF. The DNA for the CDR3 is TGTGCCAGCAGGGACGGAACCACAGATACGCAGTATTTT.

The chain links TRBV27 to TRBJ1-1; the match to TRBD1 covers 8 bases. This CDR3 contains 14 residues. Germline CDR1 reads MNHEY; CDR2 reads SMNVEV (reference sequence). The junction had 6 bases not matched to a gene; V was cut back by 5 bases and J by 4 bases. CDR3 nucleotide sequence: TGTGCCAGCAGTCCCCAGGGGGCGACCACTGAAGCTTTCTTT. Its protein is CASSPQGATTEAFF.

In DNA, the CDR3 is TGTGCCAGCAGCTTAGCCCGGCCTGGTGGAAACACCATATATTTT. Amino acids: CASSLARPGGNTIYF. The V gene is TRBV13, the J gene TRBJ1-3; D is uncertain. The V end was cut by 1 base, the J end by 3 bases, with 10 bases between. There are 15 residues in the CDR3. Germline CDR1 PRHDT, CDR2 FYEKMQ (reference sequence).

V is TRBV6-5 and J is TRBJ2-2, with 7 bases fitting TRBD1. V lost 3 bases to trimming and J lost 5 bases; unmatched junction nucleotides: 3. Per the germline V gene, CDR1 is MNHEY and CDR2 is SVGAGI. CDR3 length equals 14 residues. The CDR3 spells CASSYLQGTGELFF. In DNA form, the CDR3 reads TGTGCCAGCAGTTATCTACAGGGGACCGGGGAGCTGTTTTTT.

This chain links TRBV19 with TRBJ1-2; TRBD1 is a possible D gene (5 bases). The germline V gene encodes CDR1 LNHDA and CDR2 SQIVND (reference sequence). Trimming pared 5 bases from V and 4 bases from J, leaving 11 bases between. The length of the CDR3 is 13 residues. The CDR3 bases are TGTGCCAGTAGTGGGGCAGGAAGCTATGGCTACACCTTC. This translates into CASSGAGSYGYTF.

This clonotype was picked up a small number of times. This rearrangement joins TRBV20-1 to TRBJ2-7, with D perhaps TRBD2 (5 bases). CDR3 size: 17 residues. The germline V and J ends were trimmed by 0 bases and 4 bases, with 22 bases remaining between them. Germline loops: CDR1 DFQATT, CDR2 SNEGSKA (reference sequence). The CDR3 sequence is CSARDLIRSGFGYEQYF. The CDR3 DNA follows: TGCAGTGCTAGAGATCTTATACGATCGGGATTCGGTTACGAGCAGTACTTC.

V usage is TRBV7-2 and J usage is TRBJ2-7; D uncertain. V was pared by 6 bases and J by 2 bases, with 20 bases between. Germline CDR1 SGHTA, CDR2 FQGNSA. The CDR3 extends over 16 amino acids. CDR3 sequence reads: CASSSVTRAKAYEQYF. The CDR3 nucleotides are TGTGCCAGCAGTTCAGTGACCCGGGCCAAGGCCTACGAGCAGTACTTC.